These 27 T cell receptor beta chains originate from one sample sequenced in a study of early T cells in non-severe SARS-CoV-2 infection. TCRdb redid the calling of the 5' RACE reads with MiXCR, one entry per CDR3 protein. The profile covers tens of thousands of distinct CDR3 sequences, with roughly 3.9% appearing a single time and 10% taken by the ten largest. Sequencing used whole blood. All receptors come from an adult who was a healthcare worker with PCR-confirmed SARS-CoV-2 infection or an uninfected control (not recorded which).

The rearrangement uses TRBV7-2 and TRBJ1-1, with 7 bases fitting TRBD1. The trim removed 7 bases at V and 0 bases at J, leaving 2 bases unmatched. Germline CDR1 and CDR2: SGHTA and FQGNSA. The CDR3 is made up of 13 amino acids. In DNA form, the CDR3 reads TGTGCCAGCAAGGACAGGTTGAACACTGAAGCTTTCTTT. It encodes CASKDRLNTEAFF.

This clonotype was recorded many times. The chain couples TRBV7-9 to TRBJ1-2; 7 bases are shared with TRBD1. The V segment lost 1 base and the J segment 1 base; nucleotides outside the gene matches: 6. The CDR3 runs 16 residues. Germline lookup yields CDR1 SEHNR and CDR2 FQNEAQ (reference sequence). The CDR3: CASSLDGQVLNYGYTF. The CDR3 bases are TGTGCCAGCAGCTTAGATGGACAGGTTCTTAACTATGGCTACACCTTC.

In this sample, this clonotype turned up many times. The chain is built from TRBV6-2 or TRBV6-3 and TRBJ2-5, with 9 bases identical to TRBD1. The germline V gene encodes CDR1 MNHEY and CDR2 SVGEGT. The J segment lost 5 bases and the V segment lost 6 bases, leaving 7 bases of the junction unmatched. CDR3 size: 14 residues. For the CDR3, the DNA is TGTGCCAGCAGCCCCGGACAGGGGTGGGAGACCCAGTACTTC. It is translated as CASSPGQGWETQYF.

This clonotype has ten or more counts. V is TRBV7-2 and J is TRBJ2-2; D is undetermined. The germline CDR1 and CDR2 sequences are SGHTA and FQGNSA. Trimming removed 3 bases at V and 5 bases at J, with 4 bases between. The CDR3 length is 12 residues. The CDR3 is CASSLGTGELFF. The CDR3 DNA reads TGTGCCAGCAGCTTGGGAACCGGGGAGCTGTTTTTT.

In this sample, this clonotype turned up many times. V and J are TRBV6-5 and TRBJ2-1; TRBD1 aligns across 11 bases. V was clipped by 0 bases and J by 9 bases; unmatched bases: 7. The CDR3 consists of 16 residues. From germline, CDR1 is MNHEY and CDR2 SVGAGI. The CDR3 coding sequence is TGTGCCAGCAGTTACTCGGGGACAGGGGGTGGTCGTGAGCAGTTCTTC. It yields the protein CASSYSGTGGGREQFF.

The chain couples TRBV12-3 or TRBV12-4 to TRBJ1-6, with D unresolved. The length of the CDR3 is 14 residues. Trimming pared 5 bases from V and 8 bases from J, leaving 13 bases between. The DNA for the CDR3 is TGTGCCAGCAGTCGCGATCCCGTGTATTCACCCCTCCACTTT. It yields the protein CASSRDPVYSPLHF.

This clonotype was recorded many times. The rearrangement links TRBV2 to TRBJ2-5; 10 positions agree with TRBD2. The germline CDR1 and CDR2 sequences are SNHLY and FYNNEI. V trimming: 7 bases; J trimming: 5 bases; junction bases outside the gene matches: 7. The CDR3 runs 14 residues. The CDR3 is CASNKAGGQETQYF. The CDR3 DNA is TGTGCCAGCAATAAAGCGGGAGGGCAGGAGACCCAGTACTTC.

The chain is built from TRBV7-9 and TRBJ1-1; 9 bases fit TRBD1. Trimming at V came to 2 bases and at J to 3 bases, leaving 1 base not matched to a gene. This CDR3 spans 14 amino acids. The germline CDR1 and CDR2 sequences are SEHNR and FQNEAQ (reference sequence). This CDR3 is CASSLTGGYTEAFF. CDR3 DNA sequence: TGTGCCAGCAGCTTAACAGGGGGCTACACTGAAGCTTTCTTT.

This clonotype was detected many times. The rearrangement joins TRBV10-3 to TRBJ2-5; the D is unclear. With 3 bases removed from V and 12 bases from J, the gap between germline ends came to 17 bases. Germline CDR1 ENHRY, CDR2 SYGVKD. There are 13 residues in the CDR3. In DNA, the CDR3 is TGTGCCATCAGTGAAGATAGGACCCAGTGGGAGTACTTC. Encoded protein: CAISEDRTQWEYF.

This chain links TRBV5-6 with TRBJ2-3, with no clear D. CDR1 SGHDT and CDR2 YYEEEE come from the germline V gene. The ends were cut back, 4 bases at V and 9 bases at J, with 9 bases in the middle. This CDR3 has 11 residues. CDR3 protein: CASSRATTQYF. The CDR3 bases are TGTGCCAGCAGCCGCGCGACGACGCAGTATTTT. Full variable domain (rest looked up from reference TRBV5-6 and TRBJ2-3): DAGVTQSPTHLIKTRGQQVTLRCSPKSGHDTVSWYQQALGQGPQFIFQYYEEEERQRGNFPDRFSGHQFPNYSSELNVNALLLGDSALYLCASSRATTQYFGPGTRLTVL.

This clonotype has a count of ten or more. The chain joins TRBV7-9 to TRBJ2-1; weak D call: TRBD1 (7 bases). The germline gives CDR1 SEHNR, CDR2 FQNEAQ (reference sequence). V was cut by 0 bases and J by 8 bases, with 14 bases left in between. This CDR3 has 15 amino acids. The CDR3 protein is CASSLAGGGGDEQFF. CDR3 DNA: TGTGCCAGCAGCTTAGCTGGAGGGGGCGGCGATGAGCAGTTCTTC.

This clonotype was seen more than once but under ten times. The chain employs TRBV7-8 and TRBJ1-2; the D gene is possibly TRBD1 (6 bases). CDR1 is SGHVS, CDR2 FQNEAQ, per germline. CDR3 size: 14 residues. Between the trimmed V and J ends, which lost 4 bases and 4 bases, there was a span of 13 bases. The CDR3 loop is CASSSKGGVYGYTF. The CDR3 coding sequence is TGTGCCAGCAGCTCCAAGGGGGGAGTCTATGGCTACACCTTC.

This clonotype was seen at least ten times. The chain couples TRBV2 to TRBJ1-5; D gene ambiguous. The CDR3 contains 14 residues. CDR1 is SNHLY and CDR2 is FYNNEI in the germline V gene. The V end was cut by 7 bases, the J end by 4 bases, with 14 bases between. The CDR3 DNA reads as TGTGCCAGCACTACGGGGATGGGAAATCAGCCCCAGCATTTT. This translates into CASTTGMGNQPQHF.

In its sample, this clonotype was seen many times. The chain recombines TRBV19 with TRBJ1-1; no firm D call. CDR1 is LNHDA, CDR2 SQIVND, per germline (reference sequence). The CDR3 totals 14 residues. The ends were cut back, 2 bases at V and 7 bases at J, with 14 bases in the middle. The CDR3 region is CASSIPGRRVEAFF. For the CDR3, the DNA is TGTGCCAGTAGTATACCAGGCCGAAGGGTTGAAGCTTTCTTT.

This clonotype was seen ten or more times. In DNA, the CDR3 is TGTGCCAGCAGCTTAGCTGACAGTTCCTACGAGCAGTACTTC. This encodes CASSLADSSYEQYF. The chain joins TRBV7-6 to TRBJ2-7; tentatively, D is TRBD1 (5 bases). The CDR3 sequence is 14 residues long. V was cut by 0 bases and J by 1 base, with 7 bases left in between. Germline-derived CDR1 and CDR2 are SGHVS and FNYEAQ.

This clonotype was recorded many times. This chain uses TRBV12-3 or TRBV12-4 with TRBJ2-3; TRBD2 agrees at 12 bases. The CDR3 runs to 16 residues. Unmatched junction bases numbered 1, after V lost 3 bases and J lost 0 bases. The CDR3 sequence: CASSLGTSGSTDTQYF. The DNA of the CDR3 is TGTGCCAGCAGTTTGGGGACTAGCGGGAGCACAGATACGCAGTATTTT.

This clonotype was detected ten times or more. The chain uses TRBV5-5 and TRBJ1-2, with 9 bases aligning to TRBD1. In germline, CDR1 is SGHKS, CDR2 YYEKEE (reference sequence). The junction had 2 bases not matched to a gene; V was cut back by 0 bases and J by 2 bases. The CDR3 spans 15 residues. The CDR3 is CASSLEGQGNYGYTF. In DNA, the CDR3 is TGTGCCAGCAGCTTGGAGGGACAGGGAAACTATGGCTACACCTTC.

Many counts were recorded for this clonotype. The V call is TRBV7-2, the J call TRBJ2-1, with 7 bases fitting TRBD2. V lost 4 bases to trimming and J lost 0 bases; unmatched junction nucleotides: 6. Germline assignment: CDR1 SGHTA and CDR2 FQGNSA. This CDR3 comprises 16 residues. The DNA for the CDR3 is TGTGCCAGCAGCTCGACTAGCTGGAGCTCCTACAATGAGCAGTTCTTC. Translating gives CASSSTSWSSYNEQFF.

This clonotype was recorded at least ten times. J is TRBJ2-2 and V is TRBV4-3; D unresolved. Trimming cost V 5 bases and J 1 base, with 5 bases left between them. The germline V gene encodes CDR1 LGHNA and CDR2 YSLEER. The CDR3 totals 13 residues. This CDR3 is CASSSRNTGELFF. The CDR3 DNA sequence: TGCGCCAGCAGCTCCCGGAACACCGGGGAGCTGTTTTTT.

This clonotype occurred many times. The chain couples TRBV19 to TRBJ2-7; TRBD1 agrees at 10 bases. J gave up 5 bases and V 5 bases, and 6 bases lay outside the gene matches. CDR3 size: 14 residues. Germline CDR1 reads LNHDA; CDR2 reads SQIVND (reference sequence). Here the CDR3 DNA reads TGTGCCAGTAGTGCCGGGACAGGGGCCAACGAGCAGTACTTC. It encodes CASSAGTGANEQYF.

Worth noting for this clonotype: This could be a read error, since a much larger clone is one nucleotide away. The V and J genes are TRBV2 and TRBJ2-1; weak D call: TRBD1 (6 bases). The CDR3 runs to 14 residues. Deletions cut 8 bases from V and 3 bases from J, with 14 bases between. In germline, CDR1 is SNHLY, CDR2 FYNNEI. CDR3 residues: CASCTQGIYNEQFF. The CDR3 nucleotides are TGTGCCAGCTGTACCCAGGGGATCTACAATGAGCAGTTCTTC.

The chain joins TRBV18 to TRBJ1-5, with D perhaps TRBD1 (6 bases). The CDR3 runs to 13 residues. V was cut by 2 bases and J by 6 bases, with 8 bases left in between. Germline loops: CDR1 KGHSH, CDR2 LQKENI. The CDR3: CASSPEGGQPQHF. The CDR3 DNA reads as TGTGCCAGCTCACCAGAGGGGGGTCAGCCCCAGCATTTT.

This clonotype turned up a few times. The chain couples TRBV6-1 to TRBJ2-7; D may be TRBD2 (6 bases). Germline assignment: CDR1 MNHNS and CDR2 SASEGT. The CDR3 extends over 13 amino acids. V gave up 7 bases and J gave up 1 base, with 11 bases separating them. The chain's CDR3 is CASTNAGSYEQYV. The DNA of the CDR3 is TGTGCCAGCACCAACGCGGGATCCTACGAGCAGTACGTC.

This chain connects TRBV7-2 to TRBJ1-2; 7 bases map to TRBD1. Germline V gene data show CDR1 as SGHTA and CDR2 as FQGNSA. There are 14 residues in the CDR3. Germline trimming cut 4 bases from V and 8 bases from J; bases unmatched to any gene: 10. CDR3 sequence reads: CASSSTETGTGYTF. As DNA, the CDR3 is TGTGCCAGCAGCTCAACCGAGACAGGGACCGGCTACACCTTC.

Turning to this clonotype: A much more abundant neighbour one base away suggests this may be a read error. CDR3 residues: CASSPTSGVYNEQFF. CDR3 sequence (DNA): TGTGCCAGTAGTCCCACTAGCGGGGTCTACAATGAGCAGTTCTTC. The V and J genes are TRBV19 and TRBJ2-1; 10 bases map to TRBD2. Germline CDR1 and CDR2: LNHDA and SQIVND (reference sequence). The J segment lost 3 bases and the V segment lost 5 bases, leaving 4 bases of the junction unmatched. The CDR3 has 15 residues.

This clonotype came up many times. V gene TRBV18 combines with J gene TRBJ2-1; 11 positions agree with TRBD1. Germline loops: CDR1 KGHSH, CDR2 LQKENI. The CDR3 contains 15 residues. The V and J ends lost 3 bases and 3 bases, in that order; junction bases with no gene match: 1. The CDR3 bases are TGTGCCAGCTCACCTGGGACAGGGGGCTACAATGAGCAGTTCTTC. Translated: CASSPGTGGYNEQFF.

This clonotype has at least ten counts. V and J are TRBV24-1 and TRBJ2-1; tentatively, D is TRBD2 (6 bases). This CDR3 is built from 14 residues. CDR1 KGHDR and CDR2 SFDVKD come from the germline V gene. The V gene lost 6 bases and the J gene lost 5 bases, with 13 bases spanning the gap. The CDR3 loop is CATSPREVHNEQFF. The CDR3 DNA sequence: TGTGCCACCAGTCCTAGGGAGGTCCACAATGAGCAGTTCTTC.